The sequence of this T cell receptor (beta chain) was determined in a study of beta chain features in type 1 diabetes. Study background: Similarity in age, gender and cell yields was seen between patients and healthy donors.

Every isolated RNA sample was fully reverse transcribed, so sequencing captured expressed TCRB transcripts. Profiling relied on immunoSEQ multiplex PCR, and the TCRdb table lists in-frame clones only, not all of them. Seen here are about 160,000 clones, about 8% observed once, and the top ten hold about 0.9%. Points on this clone: Its cognate antigen is unknown.

Per germline, CDR1 MDHEN and CDR2 SYDVKM. This CDR3 has 15 amino acids. The V and J ends lost 7 bases and 4 bases respectively, with 17 bases between them. CD45RO/CCR7/CD25/CD127/CD95/CD27 sorting isolated CD4+ naive, central memory, regulatory and stem cell-like memory cells. Regarding the study as a whole: Although PCR might favor shorter templates, it would do so equally in patients and controls. Because the template was cDNA, high-expressing cells might be over-represented. Patients with Type 1 diabetes showed moderately but significantly shorter TCRB CDR3s in all four CD4+ subsets.

The sequence was collected from a woman in her 40s with type 1 diabetes. The chain couples TRBV28 to TRBJ1-5; a weak D match, TRBD1 (6 bases). Sequenced sample: central memory CD4+ T cells from blood. The CDR3 protein is CASKTSLGQNQPQHF. Here the CDR3 DNA reads TGTGCCAGCAAGACCTCCCTCGGACAGAATCAGCCCCAGCATTTT.